These 26 T cell receptor beta chains came from one sample sequenced in a study of blood T cell repertoires in COVID-19. TCRdb's table, derived via immunoSEQ multiplex PCR, lists solely in-frame clones and lacks some. Among around 250,000 clones listed, more than 85% were seen once. Sequenced input: PBMCs or T cells enriched from blood (not recorded which). The receptors stem from a middle-aged man who had been exposed to COVID-19.

This chain uses TRBV5-4 with TRBJ2-3, with 13 bases fitting TRBD2. Trimming removed 0 bases from V and 3 bases from J; junction bases left unmatched: 7. The CDR3 contains 18 residues. Germline CDR1 reads SGHNT; CDR2 reads YYREEE (reference sequence). CDR3 nucleotides: TGTGCCAGCAGCTTGGAACTAGCGGGAGGGCCCCCTACAGATACGCAGTATTTT. It translates to CASSLELAGGPPTDTQYF.

The CDR3 loop reads CASSNGLADYNEQFF. Written as DNA, the CDR3 is TGTGCCAGCAGCAACGGACTAGCTGATTACAATGAGCAGTTCTTC. V and J are TRBV3-1 (or the pseudogene TRBV3-2) and TRBJ2-1; TRBD2 aligns across 8 bases. The CDR3 contains 15 residues. J was trimmed by 4 bases and V by 5 bases; bases with no gene match: 7. Germline values: CDR1 LGHDT, CDR2 YNNKEL (reference sequence).

The V call is TRBV5-1, the J call TRBJ2-1, with 15 bases fitting TRBD2. This CDR3 contains 17 residues. Germline-derived CDR1 and CDR2 are SGHRS and YFSETQ. Losses at the gene ends were 4 bases for V and 5 bases for J; bases not matched to a gene: 7. CDR3 region: CASSLGTSGRYHNEQFF. CDR3 sequence (DNA): TGCGCCAGCAGCCTTGGGACTAGCGGGAGGTACCACAATGAGCAGTTCTTC. Full variable domain (outside the CDR3, taken from reference TRBV5-1 and TRBJ2-1): KAGVTQTPRYLIKTRGQQVTLSCSPISGHRSVSWYQQTPGQGLQFLFEYFSETQRNKGNFPGRFSGRQFSNSRSEMNVSTLELGDSALYLCASSLGTSGRYHNEQFFGPGTRLTVL.

This clone has a handful of counts. This sequence joins TRBV4-1 and TRBJ1-5, with a weak D call TRBD1 (5 bases). The CDR3 contains 16 residues. V shed 0 bases and J shed 4 bases, with 13 bases lying between them. Germline CDR1 reads MGHRA; CDR2 reads YSYEKL. The CDR3 here is CASSQDSGGTNQPQHF. CDR3 DNA: TGCGCCAGCAGCCAAGATTCGGGGGGAACTAATCAGCCCCAGCATTTT.

The J gene is TRBJ2-1, the V gene TRBV7-9; unclear D gene. V was pared by 6 bases and J by 4 bases, with 7 bases between. Germline-derived CDR1 and CDR2 are SEHNR and FQNEAQ (reference sequence). This CDR3 is built from 12 residues. As DNA, the CDR3 is TGTGCCAGCAGTATCGGGTACAATGAGCAGTTCTTC. Encoded protein: CASSIGYNEQFF.

This chain links TRBV11-2 with TRBJ1-1, with TRBD1 as a possible D gene (5 bases). The germline CDR1 and CDR2 sequences are SGHAT and FQNNGV. The V end was cut by 2 bases, the J end by 8 bases, with 18 bases between. The CDR3 runs 15 residues. This CDR3 is CASSLTRGSRSEAFF. CDR3 DNA sequence: TGTGCCAGCAGCTTAACGCGGGGGTCCCGGAGCGAAGCTTTCTTT. Full variable domain (remainder filled in from reference TRBV11-2 and TRBJ1-1): EAGVAQSPRYKIIEKRQSVAFWCNPISGHATLYWYQQILGQGPKLLIQFQNNGVVDDSQLPKDRFSAERLKGVDSTLKIQPAKLEDSAVYLCASSLTRGSRSEAFFGQGTRLTVV.

This chain uses TRBV28 with TRBJ2-5; D may be TRBD1 (5 bases). CDR3 length equals 12 residues. Germline CDR1 and CDR2: MDHEN and SYDVKM. V was cut by 6 bases and J by 7 bases, with 12 bases left in between. The chain's CDR3 is CASSPSQGTQYF. The CDR3 nucleotides are TGTGCCAGCAGCCCGAGCCAGGGGACCCAGTACTTC.

The gene calls are TRBV7-6 and TRBJ1-2; 8 bases fit TRBD1. J was trimmed by 4 bases and V by 5 bases; bases with no gene match: 15. This CDR3 has 17 amino acids. In germline, CDR1 is SGHVS, CDR2 FNYEAQ. CDR3 loop: CASSPLPPDRALYGYTF. The CDR3 DNA reads as TGTGCCAGCAGCCCCCTCCCCCCGGACAGGGCCCTCTATGGCTACACCTTC.

This clone was found a few times. This chain links TRBV4-1 with TRBJ2-5; TRBD1 matches at 10 bases. The CDR3 spans 16 residues. J lost 4 bases, V lost 1 base, and 6 bases had no gene match. Germline V gene sequence: CDR1 MGHRA, CDR2 YSYEKL. The CDR3: CASSQVKGQGVETQYF. CDR3 DNA: TGCGCCAGCAGCCAAGTAAAAGGACAGGGGGTAGAGACCCAGTACTTC.

The V and J genes are TRBV30 and TRBJ1-2; a possible D gene is TRBD1 (5 bases). V was pared by 2 bases and J by 1 base, with 11 bases between. Per germline, CDR1 GTSNPN and CDR2 SVGIG (reference sequence). The CDR3 contains 14 residues. In DNA form, the CDR3 reads TGTGCCTGGAGTTGGACAAGCGTTAACTATGGCTACACCTTC. Protein product: CAWSWTSVNYGYTF.

The genes are TRBV29-1 and TRBJ2-5; D is uncertain. The CDR3 spans 14 residues. V was trimmed by 0 bases and J by 2 bases, leaving 10 bases between them. Looked up from germline, CDR1 is SQVTM and CDR2 is ANQGSEA. The CDR3 region is CSVEERRLQETQYF. CDR3 nucleotide sequence: TGCAGCGTTGAAGAGAGGCGGCTTCAAGAGACCCAGTACTTC.

The V call is TRBV5-6, the J call TRBJ1-2; 8 positions match TRBD1. J was trimmed by 14 bases and V by 4 bases; bases with no gene match: 13. Germline V lookup: CDR1 SGHDT, CDR2 YYEEEE. This CDR3 is 13 amino acids long. The DNA for the CDR3 is TGTGCCAGCAGCGCCCGGACAGGGCCGGGCGGGACCTTC. This translates into CASSARTGPGGTF.

The chain recombines TRBV3-1 (or the pseudogene TRBV3-2) with TRBJ2-7; TRBD1 aligns across 7 bases. V was pared by 2 bases and J by 2 bases, with 6 bases of the junction left unmatched. This CDR3 has 15 amino acids. Germline V CDR1 and CDR2: LGHDT, YNNKEL (reference sequence). CDR3 loop: CASSQLQGSPYEQYF. In DNA, the CDR3 is TGTGCCAGCAGCCAACTACAGGGGAGCCCCTACGAGCAGTACTTC.

The rearrangement joins TRBV6-5 to TRBJ1-4; the match to TRBD1 covers 7 bases. V shed 6 bases, J shed 2 bases, and the junction held 6 bases outside the gene matches. Germline-derived CDR1 and CDR2 are MNHEY and SVGAGI. The CDR3 has 15 residues. The CDR3 nucleotides read TGTGCCAGCAGCCTTTCAGGGGGGACTAATGAAAAACTGTTTTTT. It encodes CASSLSGGTNEKLFF.

The V call is TRBV7-6, the J call TRBJ1-5; 8 bases fit TRBD1. CDR3 size: 15 residues. The V gene end was trimmed by 5 bases and the J gene end by 2 bases; junction bases not matched to a gene: 5. The germline V gene has CDR1 SGHVS and CDR2 FNYEAQ. CDR3: CASSVGTGRNQPQHF. CDR3 in DNA: TGTGCCAGCAGCGTGGGGACAGGCCGCAATCAGCCCCAGCATTTT.

The gene calls are TRBV30 and TRBJ1-2; perhaps TRBD1 as D (6 bases). The germline CDR1 and CDR2 sequences are GTSNPN and SVGIG (reference sequence). Trimming took 3 bases from V and 7 from J, leaving 21 bases between them. The CDR3 runs to 15 residues. The CDR3 bases are TGTGCCTGGAGCTATCCCGGAAGTGGGGGCTTTGGCTACACCTTC. The encoded protein is CAWSYPGSGGFGYTF.

The chain carries TRBV5-6 and TRBJ1-3; 8 nucleotides agree with TRBD1. V shed 3 bases, J shed 2 bases, and the junction held 7 bases outside the gene matches. Germline-derived CDR1 and CDR2 are SGHDT and YYEEEE. The CDR3 consists of 16 residues. CDR3 amino acids: CASSSAGRGPGNTIYF. The CDR3, as DNA: TGTGCCAGCAGCTCCGCAGGCAGGGGGCCTGGAAACACCATATATTTT.

The chain couples TRBV18 to TRBJ2-3; D uncertain. V lost 2 bases to trimming and J lost 0 bases, with 3 bases between them. This CDR3 spans 13 amino acids. The germline V gene encodes CDR1 KGHSH and CDR2 LQKENI. The CDR3 DNA sequence: TGTGCCAGCTCACCATATAGCACAGATACGCAGTATTTT. Its translation is CASSPYSTDTQYF.

The J gene is TRBJ1-1, the V gene TRBV27, with 7 bases matching TRBD1. Germline CDR1 and CDR2: MNHEY and SMNVEV (reference sequence). The CDR3 runs to 14 residues. Trimming at V came to 4 bases and at J to 0 bases, leaving 2 bases not matched to a gene. This CDR3 is CASSSTGVNTEAFF. CDR3 bases: TGTGCCAGCAGTTCTACAGGGGTGAACACTGAAGCTTTCTTT.

The genes are TRBV5-4 and TRBJ2-1; D remains ambiguous. The germline V and J ends were trimmed by 4 bases and 4 bases, with 9 bases remaining between them. This CDR3 spans 13 amino acids. In germline, CDR1 is SGHNT, CDR2 YYREEE (reference sequence). The CDR3 nucleotides read TGTGCCAGCAGCCATAGAGGTTACAATGAGCAGTTCTTC. It codes for CASSHRGYNEQFF.

The rearrangement links TRBV4-2 to TRBJ1-5; D uncertain. The CDR3 is 16 amino acids. V lost 1 base and J 1 base, leaving 11 bases between the germline ends. Germline V CDR1 and CDR2: LGHNA, YNFKEQ. The CDR3 here is CASSQAYFKSNQPQHF. The CDR3 DNA reads as TGTGCCAGCAGCCAAGCGTACTTTAAAAGCAATCAGCCCCAGCATTTT.

The chain recombines TRBV7-6 with TRBJ1-1; D is unclear. This CDR3 comprises 12 residues. CDR1 and CDR2 (germline): SGHVS, FNYEAQ. The V and J ends lost 5 bases and 5 bases respectively, with 9 bases between them. The CDR3 sequence is CASSHPGTEAFF. For the CDR3, the DNA is TGTGCCAGCAGCCACCCGGGGACTGAAGCTTTCTTT.

J is TRBJ2-1 and V is TRBV5-1; 10 bases are a match to TRBD2. J gave up 3 bases and V 4 bases, and 4 bases lay outside the gene matches. Germline V gene sequence: CDR1 SGHRS, CDR2 YFSETQ. This CDR3 spans 15 amino acids. The CDR3: CASSPLAGVYNEQFF. The CDR3 DNA reads as TGCGCCAGCAGCCCTCTAGCGGGAGTCTACAATGAGCAGTTCTTC.

The chain couples TRBV4-1 to TRBJ2-5; weak D call: TRBD2 (5 bases). The CDR3 has 15 residues. The germline V gene encodes CDR1 MGHRA and CDR2 YSYEKL. Trimming left V 3 bases short and J 7 bases short, with 18 bases between. CDR3 DNA: TGCGCCAGCAGCCATAATCCGGCGGGTCCACGGACCCAGTACTTC. Residues: CASSHNPAGPRTQYF.

Concerning this clone itself: Other DNA sequences within the sample encode an identical CDR3. The V gene is TRBV27, the J gene TRBJ2-5; D not certain. This CDR3 region has 11 residues. Germline CDR1 is MNHEY and CDR2 is SMNVEV (reference sequence). V was clipped by 4 bases and J by 2 bases, with 2 bases between them. The DNA of the CDR3 is TGTGCCAGCAGTTCTCAAGAGACCCAGTACTTC. Its translation: CASSSQETQYF.

This sequence joins TRBV5-4 and TRBJ1-3; D is undetermined. CDR3 length: 16 amino acids. Trimming took 2 bases from V and 0 from J, leaving 12 bases between them. Germline CDR1 and CDR2: SGHNT and YYREEE (reference sequence). The CDR3 nucleotides read TGTGCCAGCAGCTTCCCGAGGGTGATCTCTGGAAACACCATATATTTT. Amino acid sequence: CASSFPRVISGNTIYF.